This section outlines one TCR beta chain sequence together with its context. Antigen: not known. CD45RO-negative, CCR7-positively selected cells formed the naive CD8 fraction, excluding terminally differentiated effector memory CD45RA+ cells. This sample was taken from a study of shared clonotypes between healthy human individuals. Study outcomes and limitations: The represented genetic and exposure-history diversity was limited by the small number of donors. The researchers took only blood, and tissue repertoires probably look different. In general, naive subsets displayed greater estimated richness than memory subsets did.

With 3 bases removed from V and 4 bases from J, the gap between germline ends came to 16 bases. This CDR3 is built from 15 residues. Germline CDR1 reads SGHNT; CDR2 reads YYREEE (reference sequence). Data came from immunoSEQ multiplex PCR; TCRdb stores just in-frame clones and leaves some out. The data hold 760,000 or so clones, with about 97% observed a single time. The V call is TRBV5-4, the J call TRBJ2-5; D could derive from TRBD1 or TRBD2 (6 bases each). The sample taken for sequencing was naive CD8+ T cells sorted from blood. The source is a man aged 25 to 45 in good health. DNA for the CDR3: TGTGCCAGCAGCTCGCTCACGGGGGCCAGAGAGACCCAGTACTTC. Translating gives CASSSLTGARETQYF.